A single sample is the source of the 30 T cell receptor beta chains below, sequenced in a study of blood T cell repertoires in COVID-19. Some clones are missing from TCRdb's copy, which holds only in-frame ones; the method was immunoSEQ multiplex PCR. The sample includes some 490,000 clones, 75% to 90% of them seen just once. Sequencing used PBMCs or T cells enriched from blood (not recorded which). Source of these receptors: a woman aged 55-75 years who had recovered from COVID-19.

The count of this clone is one. The genes are TRBV5-1 and TRBJ2-2; 8 bases align to TRBD1. This CDR3 spans 15 amino acids. The V segment lost 9 bases and the J segment 6 bases; nucleotides outside the gene matches: 13. Per germline, CDR1 SGHRS and CDR2 YFSETQ. The CDR3 coding sequence is TGCGCCACCAAGACTTGGCAGGGGGCGCCCGGGGAGCTGTTTTTT. Its protein is CATKTWQGAPGELFF.

This clone was picked up a small number of times. This chain uses TRBV19 with TRBJ2-1; TRBD2 matches at 9 bases. Germline V gene sequence: CDR1 LNHDA, CDR2 SQIVND (reference sequence). This CDR3 has 16 amino acids. V lost 6 bases to trimming and J lost 4 bases; unmatched junction nucleotides: 10. CDR3 DNA: TGTGCCAGTAGCCTCCTTAGGCGGGGGGGATACAATGAGCAGTTCTTC. Translation: CASSLLRRGGYNEQFF.

The V gene is TRBV3-1 (or the pseudogene TRBV3-2), the J gene TRBJ1-4; 7 bases agree with TRBD1. Losses at the gene ends were 4 bases for V and 7 bases for J; bases not matched to a gene: 9. CDR1 and CDR2 (germline): LGHDT, YNNKEL (reference sequence). The CDR3 is 15 residues long. DNA for the CDR3: TGTGCCAGCAGCCTTACAGGGGCCCGAAGTGAAAAACTGTTTTTT. Its translation: CASSLTGARSEKLFF.

The rearrangement uses TRBV24-1 and TRBJ1-2; D possibly corresponds to TRBD1 (5 bases). Trimming cost V 9 bases and J 6 bases, with 10 bases left between them. This CDR3 contains 11 residues. CDR1 and CDR2 from the germline V gene are KGHDR and SFDVKD. DNA for the CDR3: TGTGCCACCTCTGGGGCAGATGGCTACACCTTC. Residues: CATSGADGYTF.

This clone was observed a handful of times. The chain couples TRBV27 to TRBJ1-5; perhaps TRBD1 as D (6 bases). V was cut by 8 bases and J by 2 bases, with 13 bases left in between. This CDR3 is built from 14 residues. The germline gives CDR1 MNHEY, CDR2 SMNVEV (reference sequence). CDR3 nucleotide sequence: TGTGCCAGCGCCACGGGGGGGCGCAATCAGCCCCAGCATTTT. Protein sequence: CASATGGRNQPQHF.

V gene TRBV27 combines with J gene TRBJ2-1; a weak D match, TRBD2 (6 bases). V was shortened by 4 bases and J by 5 bases, with 15 bases between the two germline ends. This CDR3 has 15 amino acids. CDR1 is MNHEY and CDR2 is SMNVEV in the germline V gene (reference sequence). The CDR3 DNA sequence: TGTGCCAGCAGTTCTCCCCGACTAGGGCACAATGAGCAGTTCTTC. Translating it yields CASSSPRLGHNEQFF.

V usage is TRBV6-5 and J usage is TRBJ1-1, with D possibly being TRBD1 (5 bases). The V and J ends lost 6 bases and 2 bases respectively, with 10 bases between them. This CDR3 is 13 amino acids long. Germline values: CDR1 MNHEY, CDR2 SVGAGI. The DNA of the CDR3 is TGTGCCAGCAGCGACAGCCTAAACACTGAAGCTTTCTTT. Translated: CASSDSLNTEAFF.

This chain joins TRBV27 and TRBJ1-1, with D perhaps matching TRBD1 (5 bases). Germline lookup yields CDR1 MNHEY and CDR2 SMNVEV (reference sequence). V lost 0 bases to trimming and J lost 5 bases, with 19 bases between them. CDR3 length equals 17 residues. The CDR3 DNA is TGTGCCAGCAGTTTATCGGTACCAGGGTTTGGGGGGACTGAAGCTTTCTTT. This translates into CASSLSVPGFGGTEAFF.

V usage is TRBV6-5 and J usage is TRBJ2-1; TRBD1 aligns across 10 bases. V was clipped by 4 bases and J by 10 bases; unmatched bases: 7. The V gene's germline CDR1 is MNHEY and CDR2 SVGAGI. CDR3 length: 14 residues. CDR3 loop: CASSSWTGGGEQFF. CDR3 DNA: TGTGCCAGCAGTTCTTGGACAGGGGGTGGGGAGCAGTTCTTC.

Only one count was recorded for this clone. Other DNA sequences in this sample translate to the same CDR3. The CDR3 sequence is CAWSQGNYGYTF. The CDR3, as DNA: TGTGCCTGGAGTCAGGGGAACTATGGCTACACCTTC. This chain links TRBV30 with TRBJ1-2, with D maybe TRBD1 (6 bases). The CDR3 spans 12 residues. The V gene's germline CDR1 is GTSNPN and CDR2 SVGIG (reference sequence). V was cut by 2 bases and J by 2 bases, with 6 bases left in between.

This clone turned up a few times. The chain links TRBV12-3 or TRBV12-4 to TRBJ1-4; D might be TRBD1 (6 bases). CDR3 size: 13 residues. The V end was cut by 6 bases, the J end by 8 bases, with 13 bases between. In nucleotides, the CDR3 is TGTGCCAGCAGCCCCGGGACAAAGGAAAAACTGTTTTTT. Translated: CASSPGTKEKLFF.

The CDR3 region has the DNA TGTGCCAGCTCGCCCTACACACCGGGGAACACTGAAGCTTTCTTT. Amino acids: CASSPYTPGNTEAFF. The V call is TRBV18, the J call TRBJ1-1; no definite D call. The CDR3 contains 15 residues. Germline CDR1 KGHSH, CDR2 LQKENI. Trimming removed 6 bases at V and 1 base at J, with 15 bases between.

In the case of this clone: Other DNA variants within this sample encode the same CDR3. This chain links TRBV9 with TRBJ1-6, with a possible D match to TRBD1 (5 bases). This CDR3 contains 14 residues. V lost 0 bases to trimming and J lost 6 bases, with 7 bases between them. Germline V gene sequence: CDR1 SGDLS, CDR2 YYNGEE. The CDR3 protein is CASSVGGGNSPLHF. As DNA, the CDR3 is TGTGCCAGCAGCGTAGGGGGGGGTAATTCACCCCTCCACTTT.

This rearrangement joins TRBV29-1 to TRBJ1-4; D call uncertain. This CDR3 comprises 14 residues. With 2 bases removed from V and 0 bases from J, the gap between germline ends came to 7 bases. Per the germline V gene, CDR1 is SQVTM and CDR2 is ANQGSEA. The CDR3 reads CSVEIAATNEKLFF. CDR3 sequence (DNA): TGCAGCGTTGAAATAGCCGCAACTAATGAAAAACTGTTTTTT.

The J gene is TRBJ2-3, the V gene TRBV6-5, with 8 bases lining up with TRBD1. Germline CDR1 MNHEY, CDR2 SVGAGI. The trim removed 7 bases at V and 4 bases at J, leaving 7 bases unmatched. This CDR3 region has 14 residues. CDR3 bases: TGTGCCAGCAAGAGGGCAGGGGGCGCAGATACGCAGTATTTT. Translated: CASKRAGGADTQYF.

The V gene is TRBV3-1 (or the pseudogene TRBV3-2), the J gene TRBJ1-4, with 9 bases lining up with TRBD1. Germline loops: CDR1 LGHDT, CDR2 YNNKEL (reference sequence). V was clipped by 4 bases and J by 6 bases; unmatched bases: 6. This CDR3 comprises 15 residues. CDR3 nucleotides: TGTGCCAGCAGCCTCAGGACAGGGGTGGATGAAAAACTGTTTTTT. Protein sequence: CASSLRTGVDEKLFF.

Only a few counts were recorded for this clone. The J gene is TRBJ2-2, the V gene TRBV3-1 (or the pseudogene TRBV3-2); no definite D call. The ends were cut back, 3 bases at V and 6 bases at J, with 2 bases in the middle. The germline V gene has CDR1 LGHDT and CDR2 YNNKEL (reference sequence). The CDR3 runs to 11 residues. The CDR3 is CASSHSGELFF. The CDR3 DNA sequence: TGTGCCAGCAGCCACTCCGGGGAGCTGTTTTTT.

The V gene is TRBV12-3 or TRBV12-4, the J gene TRBJ1-5; 7 bases are shared with TRBD1. The CDR3 consists of 13 residues. Losses at the gene ends were 4 bases for V and 4 bases for J; bases not matched to a gene: 1. CDR3 DNA sequence: TGTGCCAGCAGTTGGGGACAGAATCAGCCCCAGCATTTT. Translation: CASSWGQNQPQHF.

The chain links TRBV6-5 to TRBJ1-1; perhaps TRBD1 as D (5 bases). Germline CDR1 MNHEY, CDR2 SVGAGI. The CDR3 consists of 14 residues. V was pared by 8 bases and J by 4 bases, with 17 bases between. CDR3 region: CASSHPRGGTEAFF. CDR3 coding DNA: TGTGCCAGCTCACACCCTCGGGGGGGCACTGAAGCTTTCTTT.

The chain combines TRBV2 with TRBJ2-2; tentatively, D is TRBD2 (6 bases). Germline V gives CDR1 SNHLY, CDR2 FYNNEI. Trimming shortened V by 5 bases and J by 4 bases, and 8 bases separated the two germline ends. The CDR3 is 13 amino acids. The CDR3 DNA reads TGTGCCAGCAGTCTACTAGCCACCGGGGAGCTGTTTTTT. Translation: CASSLLATGELFF.

The rearrangement joins TRBV24-1 to TRBJ2-1; 11 bases match TRBD1. The CDR3 is 15 residues long. V trimming: 7 bases; J trimming: 2 bases; junction bases outside the gene matches: 3. Germline V gene lookup returns CDR1 KGHDR and CDR2 SFDVKD. As DNA, the CDR3 is TGTGCCACCAGCGGACAGGGGGCGACCTACAATGAGCAGTTCTTC. This gives the protein CATSGQGATYNEQFF.

This sequence joins TRBV6-5 and TRBJ1-1; 10 bases line up with TRBD1. Germline V CDR1 and CDR2: MNHEY, SVGAGI. V was clipped by 7 bases and J by 4 bases; unmatched bases: 6. This CDR3 comprises 14 residues. CDR3 DNA sequence: TGTGCCAGCACCACGGGACAGGGGTCCACTGAAGCTTTCTTT. This sequence encodes CASTTGQGSTEAFF.

The rearrangement uses TRBV3-1 (or the pseudogene TRBV3-2) and TRBJ2-3, with a weak D call TRBD2 (5 bases). CDR1 and CDR2 from the germline V gene are LGHDT and YNNKEL (reference sequence). The CDR3 totals 14 residues. The V end lost 5 bases, the J end lost 9 bases, and 18 bases lay between the germline ends. In nucleotides, the CDR3 is TGTGCCAGCAGCTCTGGACCCACAACGGGAACGCAGTATTTT. The encoded protein is CASSSGPTTGTQYF.

This clone was counted between two and nine times. Within the sample, other DNA sequences also encode this same CDR3. The chain employs TRBV2 and TRBJ1-5; 9 nucleotides agree with TRBD1. Germline V gene data show CDR1 as SNHLY and CDR2 as FYNNEI. CDR3 length equals 14 residues. V lost 6 bases and J lost 4; bases outside the gene matches: 4. The CDR3 DNA sequence: TGTGCCAGCAGCGTGGGACAGGGAAATCAGCCCCAGCATTTT. It encodes CASSVGQGNQPQHF.

This clone was seen only once. The V and J genes are TRBV6-5 and TRBJ1-3; D perhaps matches TRBD1 (5 bases). Germline lookup yields CDR1 MNHEY and CDR2 SVGAGI. The CDR3 has 15 residues. V lost 5 bases and J lost 2, with 13 bases in between. As DNA, the CDR3 is TGTGCCAGCAGTCCCACGGGGGGGACTGGAAACACCATATATTTT. It is translated as CASSPTGGTGNTIYF.

This rearrangement joins TRBV4-2 to TRBJ1-1; TRBD1 matches at 7 bases. CDR1 and CDR2 (germline): LGHNA, YNFKEQ. The V segment lost 2 bases and the J segment 0 bases; nucleotides outside the gene matches: 9. The CDR3 is 17 amino acids. CDR3 residues: CASSQPTTGQLNTEAFF. CDR3 sequence (DNA): TGTGCCAGCAGCCAACCTACCACGGGACAGTTGAACACTGAAGCTTTCTTT.

The count of this clone is one. The chain employs TRBV11-3 and TRBJ2-6, with D unresolved. Germline V CDR1 and CDR2: SGHNT, YENEEA. The CDR3 totals 20 residues. Trimming shortened V by 5 bases and J by 0 bases, and 23 bases separated the two germline ends. CDR3 residues: CASSPRRWAHASSGANVLTF. DNA for the CDR3: TGTGCCAGCAGCCCCCGTAGGTGGGCACACGCGTCCTCTGGGGCCAACGTCCTGACTTTC.

This clone has a handful of counts. V is TRBV12-5 and J is TRBJ1-2; 10 bases line up with TRBD1. The CDR3 sequence is 17 residues long. Per the germline V gene, CDR1 is LGHNT and CDR2 is FRNRAP. The ends lost 0 bases at V and 8 bases at J; junction bases unmatched: 12. This CDR3 reads CASGLVHSGTGARGYTF. The CDR3 nucleotides read TGTGCTAGTGGTTTGGTACATTCAGGGACAGGGGCGAGAGGCTACACCTTC.

V and J are TRBV6-2 or TRBV6-3 and TRBJ1-5; 10 positions match TRBD1. The CDR3 totals 15 residues. Germline CDR1 reads MNHEY; CDR2 reads SVGEGT. V dropped 0 bases and J dropped 15; count of bases not matched to a gene: 11. The CDR3, as DNA: TGTGCCAGCAGTTACTCGATGGACAGGGGGGTACTATTGCATTTT. Encoded protein: CASSYSMDRGVLLHF.

The rearrangement links TRBV4-1 to TRBJ2-3; 11 nucleotides line up with TRBD1. V lost 2 bases to trimming and J lost 3 bases; unmatched junction nucleotides: 4. Per the germline V gene, CDR1 is MGHRA and CDR2 is YSYEKL. The CDR3 extends over 16 amino acids. CDR3 nucleotides: TGCGCCAGCAGCCAAACCGGGACAGGGGGAACAGATACGCAGTATTTT. Its translation: CASSQTGTGGTDTQYF.